Presented here are 6 T cell receptor beta chains from one specimen sequenced in a study of regulatory T cells in long-lasting Graves disease. Both iRepertoire HTBI primers and Arm-PCR of CDR3 regions were used to build the TCR beta libraries. TCRdb re-derived calls from the multiplex PCR reads in MiXCR, one entry per CDR3 protein. This sample has more than 300,000 distinct CDR3 sequences; 23% occur once, and the top ten carry 25% to 30%. The time point denotes: persistent/refractory GD, antithyroid drugs over 5 years with positive TRAb. Following extraction of RNA from PBMCs, that RNA was used to make the TCR library. This sample comprised peripheral blood mononuclear cells (PBMCs), obtained when the disease was refractory, from a patient treated with antithyroid drugs. These receptors were taken from a woman aged 40 to 50 with Graves disease.

The chain has TRBV6-5 and TRBJ1-2, with 7 bases identical to TRBD1. There are 15 residues in the CDR3. The ends lost 6 bases at V and 4 bases at J; junction bases unmatched: 11. Germline CDR1 and CDR2: MNHEY and SVGAGI. The CDR3: CASRYGQDSLYGYTF. The CDR3 coding sequence is TGTGCCAGCAGATACGGACAGGATTCACTCTATGGCTACACCTTC.

This clonotype occurred a few times. The V call is TRBV6-1, the J call TRBJ2-3; D gene ambiguous. The CDR3 totals 16 residues. V lost 0 bases and J 4 bases, leaving 14 bases between the germline ends. Per the germline V gene, CDR1 is MNHNS and CDR2 is SASEGT. Written as DNA, the CDR3 is TGTGCCAGCAGTGAAGCCCGATCTAGGGCCGCAGATACGCAGTATTTT. This gives the protein CASSEARSRAADTQYF.

This clonotype came up a few times. The chain employs TRBV20-1 and TRBJ1-5; D remains ambiguous. Between the trimmed V and J ends, which lost 1 base and 2 bases, there was a span of 6 bases. The CDR3 has 13 amino acids. Germline lookup yields CDR1 DFQATT and CDR2 SNEGSKA (reference sequence). The CDR3 loop is CSARVGGNQPQHF. The CDR3 coding sequence is TGCAGTGCTAGAGTAGGCGGCAATCAGCCCCAGCATTTT.

This clonotype has just a few counts. This rearrangement joins TRBV12-3 or TRBV12-4 to TRBJ2-1, with D possibly matching TRBD2 (5 bases). Trimming cost V 1 base and J 4 bases, with 8 bases left between them. The CDR3 is made up of 14 amino acids. The CDR3 DNA is TGTGCCAGCAGTTTAGACCAGCGGTACAATGAGCAGTTCTTC. Translated: CASSLDQRYNEQFF.

The rearrangement links TRBV19 to TRBJ1-1; a possible D gene is TRBD1 (6 bases). This CDR3 is built from 17 residues. The germline CDR1 and CDR2 sequences are LNHDA and SQIVND (reference sequence). Trimming took 3 bases from V and 1 from J, leaving 18 bases between them. Here the CDR3 reads CASSIPRMGTRNTEAFF. The DNA of the CDR3 is TGTGCCAGTAGTATCCCACGGATGGGGACACGGAACACTGAAGCTTTCTTT.

This clonotype has a handful of counts. The chain carries TRBV9 and TRBJ1-1, with D perhaps TRBD1 (6 bases). CDR1 and CDR2 from the germline V gene are SGDLS and YYNGEE. V dropped 4 bases and J dropped 1 base, with 17 bases sitting between them. This CDR3 comprises 16 residues. CDR3 in DNA: TGTGCCAGCAGCCCCCGGGGGCAGGGGACGAACACTGAAGCTTTCTTT. Protein sequence: CASSPRGQGTNTEAFF.